These 16 T cell receptor beta chains originate from one sample sequenced in a study of T cell responses to AZD1222 COVID-19 vaccine. Libraries were prepared by immunoSEQ multiplex PCR; TCRdb keeps only in-frame clonotypes and omits some of them. The sample lists around 110,000 clones, 85% to 95% seen once, with approximately 3% in the top ten. The sample in question was peripheral blood, obtained on day 0 of AZD1222 vaccination. These receptors were collected from an adult in good health.

The V gene is TRBV5-4, the J gene TRBJ1-6; TRBD1 aligns across 11 bases. Germline V gene sequence: CDR1 SGHNT, CDR2 YYREEE (reference sequence). The J segment lost 11 bases and the V segment lost 3 bases, leaving 10 bases of the junction unmatched. The CDR3 has 16 amino acids. CDR3 amino acids: CASSSRDRGIEAPLHF. The CDR3 DNA sequence: TGTGCCAGCAGCTCCCGGGACAGGGGGATCGAGGCACCCCTCCACTTT.

The chain carries TRBV10-3 and TRBJ2-3; no definite D call. The ends were cut back, 0 bases at V and 5 bases at J, with 3 bases in the middle. The CDR3 has 12 residues. Per the germline V gene, CDR1 is ENHRY and CDR2 is SYGVKD. This CDR3 reads CAISESGDTQYF. The CDR3 nucleotides are TGTGCCATCAGTGAGTCGGGAGATACGCAGTATTTT.

The CDR3 loop reads CASSAALTGTGYTF. CDR3 DNA: TGTGCCAGCAGCGCCGCGTTGACAGGGACTGGCTACACCTTC. The gene calls are TRBV9 and TRBJ1-2, with TRBD1 matching 7 bases. CDR1 SGDLS and CDR2 YYNGEE come from the germline V gene. This CDR3 contains 14 residues. Germline trimming cut 3 bases from V and 7 bases from J; bases unmatched to any gene: 9.

The chain employs TRBV5-1 and TRBJ1-1; the D is unclear. V shed 0 bases and J shed 5 bases, with 5 bases lying between them. From germline, CDR1 is SGHRS and CDR2 YFSETQ. The CDR3 extends over 12 amino acids. For the CDR3, the DNA is TGCGCCAGCAGCTTGGACCGGACTGAAGCTTTCTTT. Encoded protein: CASSLDRTEAFF. Full variable domain (outside the CDR3, taken from reference TRBV5-1 and TRBJ1-1): KAGVTQTPRYLIKTRGQQVTLSCSPISGHRSVSWYQQTPGQGLQFLFEYFSETQRNKGNFPGRFSGRQFSNSRSEMNVSTLELGDSALYLCASSLDRTEAFFGQGTRLTVV.

The V gene is TRBV6-5, the J gene TRBJ1-5; 9 bases agree with TRBD1. V lost 6 bases to trimming and J lost 8 bases; unmatched junction nucleotides: 11. Germline lookup yields CDR1 MNHEY and CDR2 SVGAGI. This CDR3 comprises 15 residues. CDR3 nucleotide sequence: TGTGCCAGCAGAACGGGACAGGGCGATACGGAGCCCCAGCATTTT. Its translation is CASRTGQGDTEPQHF.

The V gene is TRBV5-1, the J gene TRBJ2-2; 9 bases line up with TRBD1. Germline V gene sequence: CDR1 SGHRS, CDR2 YFSETQ. CDR3 length: 19 amino acids. V lost 4 bases, J lost 0 bases, and 13 bases stayed unmatched. CDR3 loop: CASSPGQGGVWANTGELFF. The CDR3 DNA sequence: TGCGCCAGCAGCCCGGGACAGGGAGGTGTCTGGGCGAACACCGGGGAGCTGTTTTTT.

The genes are TRBV29-1 and TRBJ1-2; maybe TRBD1 (6 bases). Trimming shortened V by 3 bases and J by 12 bases, and 14 bases separated the two germline ends. This CDR3 is built from 11 residues. Per germline, CDR1 SQVTM and CDR2 ANQGSEA. CDR3 coding DNA: TGCAGCGTTGATCGGCCAGGGGAAGACACCTTC. Its protein product is CSVDRPGEDTF.

The V and J genes are TRBV12-3 or TRBV12-4 and TRBJ1-5; possible D gene TRBD1, 6 bases. There are 13 residues in the CDR3. V dropped 5 bases and J dropped 4 bases, with 9 bases sitting between them. The CDR3 spells CASSAQGNQPQHF. In DNA, the CDR3 is TGTGCCAGCAGTGCGCAGGGGAATCAGCCCCAGCATTTT.

The chain uses TRBV7-9 and TRBJ1-1; possible D gene TRBD1, 5 bases. Between the trimmed V and J ends, which lost 6 bases and 7 bases, there was a span of 30 bases. Germline V gene data show CDR1 as SEHNR and CDR2 as FQNEAQ (reference sequence). The length of the CDR3 is 18 residues. CDR3 in amino acids: CASSSPTGGEELSFEAFF. The CDR3, as DNA: TGTGCCAGCAGTTCACCCACCGGGGGGGAGGAACTAAGCTTTGAAGCTTTCTTT.

The rearrangement links TRBV19 to TRBJ2-6, with D unresolved. Trimming left V 2 bases short and J 0 bases short, with 5 bases between. The CDR3 has 15 amino acids. CDR1 and CDR2 (germline): LNHDA, SQIVND (reference sequence). The CDR3 DNA is TGTGCCAGTAGTATAATTCTCTCTGGGGCCAACGTCCTGACTTTC. Translating gives CASSIILSGANVLTF.

The CDR3: CASSLALGAPFADTEAFF. The CDR3 region has the DNA TGCGCCAGCAGCTTGGCCCTGGGGGCTCCCTTTGCGGACACTGAAGCTTTCTTT. The chain employs TRBV5-1 and TRBJ1-1; possibly TRBD1 for D (6 bases). Germline V gene data show CDR1 as SGHRS and CDR2 as YFSETQ. Trimming removed 0 bases at V and 3 bases at J, with 21 bases between. The CDR3 is 18 residues long.

The J gene is TRBJ1-1, the V gene TRBV12-3 or TRBV12-4; D ambiguous. V gave up 3 bases and J gave up 3 bases, with 8 bases separating them. This CDR3 region has 13 residues. CDR3 amino acids: CASSFRRDTEAFF. CDR3 nucleotides: TGTGCCAGCAGTTTTCGTAGAGACACTGAAGCTTTCTTT.

The chain uses TRBV7-8 and TRBJ1-5; D gene unclear. The CDR3 has 14 residues. The V end lost 0 bases, the J end lost 1 base, and 4 bases lay between the germline ends. CDR1 and CDR2 (germline): SGHVS, FQNEAQ. CDR3 DNA: TGTGCCAGCAGCTTAGCAGGCAGCAATCAGCCCCAGCATTTT. It translates to CASSLAGSNQPQHF.

The rearrangement uses TRBV5-1 and TRBJ1-4; D gene ambiguous. The CDR3 contains 15 residues. Germline-derived CDR1 and CDR2 are SGHRS and YFSETQ. Trimming cost V 0 bases and J 4 bases, with 10 bases left between them. The CDR3 DNA reads as TGCGCCAGCAGCTTGGCCTCGGGGTTTAATGAAAAACTGTTTTTT. Its translation: CASSLASGFNEKLFF.

The chain is built from TRBV18 and TRBJ1-5; no clear D gene. Trimming took off 3 bases at V and 6 bases at J, with 9 bases between the two ends. The CDR3 is 13 residues long. Looked up from germline, CDR1 is KGHSH and CDR2 is LQKENI. The CDR3: CASSPERGQPQHF. The CDR3 DNA reads TGTGCCAGCTCACCGGAACGGGGTCAGCCCCAGCATTTT.

This chain connects TRBV5-1 to TRBJ2-1, with 7 bases matching TRBD2. The ends lost 3 bases at V and 5 bases at J; junction bases unmatched: 5. The CDR3 sequence is 14 residues long. Germline values: CDR1 SGHRS, CDR2 YFSETQ. CDR3 region: CASSSSGTHNEQFF. CDR3 nucleotide sequence: TGCGCCAGCAGCTCGAGCGGGACCCACAATGAGCAGTTCTTC.